A single sample is the source of the 32 T cell receptor beta chains below, sequenced in a study of regulatory T cells in long-lasting Graves disease. Time point meaning: newly diagnosed GD, antithyroid drugs for less than 3 months. After RNA was extracted from PBMCs, the TCR library was made from it. iRepertoire HTBI primers and Arm-PCR of CDR3 regions built TCR beta libraries. TCRdb reanalysed the multiplex PCR reads using MiXCR and keeps one entry per CDR3 protein. The table shows 550,000 to 650,000 distinct CDR3 sequences, with 16% occurring only once. These data also formed part of another study, on T cells in Graves' hyperthyroidism and ophthalmopathy.

The sample consisted of peripheral blood mononuclear cells (PBMCs), taken at new diagnosis, from a patient treated with antithyroid drugs. The receptors derive from a man younger than 35 with Graves disease.

The chain combines TRBV11-2 with TRBJ1-3; no reliable D call. Germline CDR1 is SGHAT and CDR2 is FQNNGV. V was cut by 1 base and J by 0 bases, with 16 bases left in between. The CDR3 covers 18 residues. The CDR3 DNA is TGTGCCAGCAGCTTAGGAGCAGTCAGATCACTCTCTGGAAACACCATATATTTT. This codes for CASSLGAVRSLSGNTIYF.

Many counts were recorded for this clonotype. V is TRBV12-3 or TRBV12-4 and J is TRBJ2-7; TRBD2 agrees at 14 bases. Unmatched junction bases numbered 12, after V lost 6 bases and J lost 2 bases. The CDR3 loop spans 18 amino acids. CDR3 in amino acids: CASRPGLAGVTNPYEQYF. The DNA of the CDR3 is TGTGCCAGCAGGCCGGGACTAGCGGGAGTAACGAACCCCTACGAGCAGTACTTC.

This clonotype was observed many times. The J gene is TRBJ1-1, the V gene TRBV6-5; a weak D match, TRBD1 (6 bases). The CDR3 consists of 14 residues. The germline V gene has CDR1 MNHEY and CDR2 SVGAGI. With 3 bases removed from V and 8 bases from J, the gap between germline ends came to 16 bases. CDR3 coding DNA: TGTGCCAGCAGTTATTACTCAACGGGACAAGAAGCTTTCTTT. Translating gives CASSYYSTGQEAFF.

This chain joins TRBV2 and TRBJ2-1; D is possibly TRBD1 (6 bases). The DNA end lines up better with TRBJ2-5; the J call may be wrong. The CDR3 is 13 amino acids. Germline V gene sequence: CDR1 SNHLY, CDR2 FYNNEI. The chain's CDR3 is CASSFNREETQYF. CDR3 coding DNA: TGTGCCAGCAGTTTTAACAGGGAGGAGACCCAGTACTTC.

This rearrangement joins TRBV6-2 or TRBV6-3 to TRBJ2-2; 9 bases are a match to TRBD2. CDR3 length: 14 residues. CDR1 is MNHEY, CDR2 SVGEGT, per germline. Unmatched junction bases numbered 3, after V lost 4 bases and J lost 6 bases. In DNA form, the CDR3 reads TGTGCCAGCAGTTTTTTAGCGGGAGCCGGGGAGCTGTTTTTT. Translation gives CASSFLAGAGELFF.

There are many counts of this clonotype. This sequence joins TRBV5-1 and TRBJ2-3, with 10 bases aligning to TRBD2. This CDR3 is 15 amino acids long. Trimming cost V 0 bases and J 5 bases; bases outside gene matches: 3. CDR1 SGHRS and CDR2 YFSETQ come from the germline V gene. The CDR3 reads CASSLEREGLDTQYF. The CDR3 DNA reads as TGCGCCAGCAGCTTGGAGCGGGAGGGCCTAGATACGCAGTATTTT.

The chain employs TRBV18 and TRBJ2-2, with D maybe TRBD2 (5 bases). This CDR3 is 12 amino acids long. The V end lost 5 bases, the J end lost 4 bases, and 5 bases lay between the germline ends. CDR1 and CDR2 from the germline V gene are KGHSH and LQKENI. CDR3 in amino acids: CASSTSTGELFF. The CDR3 DNA sequence: TGTGCCAGCTCAACTAGCACCGGGGAGCTGTTTTTT.

This clonotype was recorded many times. The rearrangement links TRBV27 to TRBJ1-2, with 7 positions matching TRBD1. V was pared by 9 bases and J by 1 base, with 8 bases of the junction left unmatched. Germline V gene data show CDR1 as MNHEY and CDR2 as SMNVEV (reference sequence). This CDR3 spans 14 amino acids. CDR3 nucleotide sequence: TGTGCCAGTAAAACCGACAGGGATAACTATGGCTACACCTTC. As protein: CASKTDRDNYGYTF.

This clonotype was seen at least ten times. The chain combines TRBV5-1 with TRBJ1-5; D is perhaps TRBD1 (6 bases). Trimming took 4 bases from V and 3 from J, leaving 14 bases between them. CDR3 size: 15 residues. Germline CDR1 SGHRS, CDR2 YFSETQ. Here the CDR3 reads CASSITGKDNQPQHF. CDR3 in DNA: TGCGCCAGCAGCATAACAGGGAAAGACAATCAGCCCCAGCATTTT.

In its sample, this clonotype was seen many times. CDR3 sequence reads: CASSAGTGYNNEQFF. In DNA, the CDR3 is TGTGCCAGCAGCGCCGGGACAGGGTACAACAATGAGCAGTTCTTC. V and J are TRBV5-5 and TRBJ2-1; TRBD1 matches 9 bases. The germline V gene encodes CDR1 SGHKS and CDR2 YYEKEE (reference sequence). CDR3 length: 15 residues. The J segment lost 5 bases and the V segment lost 4 bases, leaving 7 bases of the junction unmatched.

This clonotype was seen ten or more times. J is TRBJ2-7 and V is TRBV5-1; no clear D gene. V was shortened by 0 bases and J by 2 bases, with 12 bases between the two germline ends. Germline values: CDR1 SGHRS, CDR2 YFSETQ. The CDR3 is 15 amino acids. In DNA, the CDR3 is TGCGCCAGCAGCTTGGGGATCCGGAACACCTACGAGCAGTACTTC. This translates into CASSLGIRNTYEQYF.

About this clonotype itself: This may stem from a read error, because a much larger clone lies one nucleotide away. The CDR3 DNA follows: TGTGCCAGCTTCGCCCCCGGGGCGAGCTACACCTTC. This gives the protein CASFAPGASYTF. The chain carries TRBV6-2 or TRBV6-3 and TRBJ1-2; D perhaps matches TRBD1 (5 bases). Germline CDR1 and CDR2: MNHEY and SVGEGT. The length of the CDR3 is 12 residues. V was pared by 8 bases and J by 9 bases, with 16 bases between.

This clonotype was detected only once. This likely came from a read error, as a far larger clone is one base away. The rearrangement uses TRBV3-1 and TRBJ2-7; D uncertain. V dropped 3 bases and J dropped 4 bases, with 10 bases sitting between them. CDR3 length: 13 residues. From germline, CDR1 is LGHDT and CDR2 YNNKEL (reference sequence). In DNA, the CDR3 is TGTGCCAGCAGCCAGACCGGAGATTACGAGCAGTACTTC. Amino acid sequence: CASSQTGDYEQYF.

V usage is TRBV7-9 and J usage is TRBJ2-1; 8 nucleotides match TRBD2. Germline assignment: CDR1 SEHNR and CDR2 FQNEAQ (reference sequence). V shed 1 base and J 6 bases; nucleotides not matched to a gene: 5. The CDR3 totals 15 residues. This chain's CDR3 is CASSLGAGVSNEQFF. CDR3 coding DNA: TGTGCCAGCAGCTTAGGAGCGGGAGTATCCAATGAGCAGTTCTTC.

The V and J genes are TRBV3-1 and TRBJ2-1; 7 bases agree with TRBD1. CDR1 LGHDT and CDR2 YNNKEL come from the germline V gene (reference sequence). There are 15 residues in the CDR3. The trim removed 3 bases at V and 3 bases at J, leaving 5 bases unmatched. Here the CDR3 DNA reads TGTGCCAGCAGCCATTCGTGGGACAGCTACAATGAGCAGTTCTTC. Amino acids: CASSHSWDSYNEQFF.

The chain joins TRBV28 to TRBJ2-1; 7 bases are a match to TRBD1. Per the germline V gene, CDR1 is MDHEN and CDR2 is SYDVKM. The length of the CDR3 is 13 residues. Trimming cost V 8 bases and J 2 bases; bases outside gene matches: 3. DNA for the CDR3: TGTGCCAGCGACAGGGCCCCCTACAATGAGCAGTTCTTC. Protein: CASDRAPYNEQFF.

This clonotype was picked up a small number of times. This chain joins TRBV27 and TRBJ2-1, with D perhaps matching TRBD2 (7 bases). From germline, CDR1 is MNHEY and CDR2 SMNVEV (reference sequence). The CDR3 contains 12 residues. V was pared by 9 bases and J by 6 bases, with 12 bases between. CDR3 residues: CASRGGANEQFF. In DNA form, the CDR3 reads TGTGCCAGTAGGGGGGGGGCCAATGAGCAGTTCTTC.

The V and J genes are TRBV6-5 and TRBJ2-7; 10 nucleotides align to TRBD2. Germline values: CDR1 MNHEY, CDR2 SVGAGI. This CDR3 region has 17 residues. Trimming removed 2 bases from V and 2 bases from J; junction bases left unmatched: 9. CDR3 sequence (DNA): TGTGCCAGCAGTTACCCCAACCTAGCGGGAGACCCCTACGAGCAGTACTTC. It encodes CASSYPNLAGDPYEQYF.

At least ten counts were recorded for this clonotype. J is TRBJ1-2 and V is TRBV6-1, with 7 bases that match TRBD1. CDR3 length: 13 amino acids. CDR1 MNHNS and CDR2 SASEGT come from the germline V gene. The V and J ends lost 8 bases and 2 bases, in that order; junction bases with no gene match: 5. This CDR3 is CASVPGQNYGYTF. CDR3 DNA sequence: TGTGCCAGCGTTCCGGGACAGAACTATGGCTACACCTTC.

This clonotype appeared a few times. CDR3 DNA sequence: TGTGCCAGCACAATACAGGGGGCGCGAGGGTTGGGAGGCAATGAGCAGTTCTTC. Translation gives CASTIQGARGLGGNEQFF. V usage is TRBV2 and J usage is TRBJ2-1; 9 nucleotides align to TRBD1. Germline loops: CDR1 SNHLY, CDR2 FYNNEI. The CDR3 runs to 18 residues. The V segment lost 7 bases and the J segment 6 bases; nucleotides outside the gene matches: 19.

This clonotype was detected ten times or more. The CDR3 DNA reads TGTGCCACCAGCGGACCACCGGACAGATCCTACGAGCAGTACTTC. Translating gives CATSGPPDRSYEQYF. The V and J genes are TRBV15 and TRBJ2-7; TRBD1 might be the D (6 bases). Trimming took off 5 bases at V and 1 base at J, with 15 bases between the two ends. The CDR3 totals 15 residues. CDR1 and CDR2 from the germline V gene are LNHNV and YYDKDF (reference sequence).

The chain uses TRBV5-4 and TRBJ2-2; 9 bases are a match to TRBD1. The CDR3 extends over 15 amino acids. Germline CDR1 SGHNT, CDR2 YYREEE (reference sequence). With 2 bases clipped from V and 6 bases from J, the junction kept 5 bases outside the gene matches. The CDR3 region is CASSFGTGSAGELFF. DNA of the CDR3: TGTGCCAGCAGCTTTGGGACAGGGAGCGCCGGGGAGCTGTTTTTT.

This clonotype was observed many times. The rearrangement joins TRBV2 to TRBJ1-5; 7 bases line up with TRBD1. Germline V gene lookup returns CDR1 SNHLY and CDR2 FYNNEI. CDR3 length: 15 amino acids. The ends lost 6 bases at V and 3 bases at J; junction bases unmatched: 8. The CDR3 region is CASRELRGPNQPQHF. The CDR3 DNA reads TGTGCCAGCAGGGAACTTAGGGGGCCCAATCAGCCCCAGCATTTT.

This clonotype was seen repeatedly, ten times or more. The genes are TRBV12-3 or TRBV12-4 and TRBJ1-5; tentative D call: TRBD1 (5 bases). CDR3 length equals 12 residues. V lost 3 bases, J lost 7 bases, and 7 bases lay in between. CDR3: CASSFGGQPQHF. In DNA form, the CDR3 reads TGTGCCAGCAGTTTCGGGGGGCAGCCCCAGCATTTT.

This clonotype was counted ten times or more. The chain carries TRBV12-3 or TRBV12-4 and TRBJ2-1, with D possibly TRBD2 on 6 matching bases. This CDR3 has 16 residues. V was shortened by 6 bases and J by 3 bases, with 18 bases between the two germline ends. CDR3 in amino acids: CASSPPGAGSYNEQFF. The CDR3 DNA follows: TGTGCCAGCAGCCCACCCGGAGCGGGCAGCTACAATGAGCAGTTCTTC.

The DNA for the CDR3 is TGCAGTGCTAGAACGGGACAGGCCCATCAGCCCCAGCATTTT. As protein: CSARTGQAHQPQHF. The chain carries TRBV20-1 and TRBJ1-5; 8 nucleotides agree with TRBD1. The CDR3 consists of 14 residues. In germline, CDR1 is DFQATT, CDR2 SNEGSKA (reference sequence). V dropped 2 bases and J dropped 5; count of bases not matched to a gene: 5.

The rearrangement uses TRBV18 and TRBJ2-7; D is undetermined. The V and J ends lost 10 bases and 3 bases respectively, with 25 bases between them. This CDR3 is built from 16 residues. Germline V gives CDR1 KGHSH, CDR2 LQKENI. CDR3 DNA: TGTGCCACCTCTGGGTCCAGAGAAGGTTCCTACTACGAGCAGTACTTC. It encodes CATSGSREGSYYEQYF.

The chain joins TRBV28 to TRBJ1-1; TRBD1 agrees at 10 bases. V was clipped by 5 bases and J by 3 bases; unmatched bases: 6. The germline CDR1 and CDR2 sequences are MDHEN and SYDVKM. CDR3 size: 15 residues. The chain's CDR3 is CASSDRGPPYTEAFF. The CDR3 nucleotides read TGTGCCAGCAGTGACAGGGGGCCTCCCTACACTGAAGCTTTCTTT.

This chain uses TRBV15 with TRBJ2-1; D remains ambiguous. The CDR3 is 18 amino acids. V shed 3 bases and J shed 0 bases, with 18 bases lying between them. Germline-derived CDR1 and CDR2 are LNHNV and YYDKDF (reference sequence). The CDR3 DNA follows: TGTGCCACCAGCAGGTTCCTAAATTGGGAAAGCTCCTACAATGAGCAGTTCTTC. It yields the protein CATSRFLNWESSYNEQFF.

This clonotype was seen repeatedly, ten times or more. This chain joins TRBV11-2 and TRBJ2-7; TRBD1 aligns across 7 bases. This CDR3 is built from 15 residues. Germline V CDR1 and CDR2: SGHAT, FQNNGV. V shed 6 bases, J shed 3 bases, and the junction held 11 bases outside the gene matches. CDR3 DNA: TGTGCCAGCAGTCGTGCCGGGACAGATTTCTACGAGCAGTACTTC. Its translation is CASSRAGTDFYEQYF. Full variable domain (missing parts from reference TRBV11-2 and TRBJ2-7): EAGVAQSPRYKIIEKRQSVAFWCNPISGHATLYWYQQILGQGPKLLIQFQNNGVVDDSQLPKDRFSAERLKGVDSTLKIQPAKLEDSAVYLCASSRAGTDFYEQYFGPGTRLTVT.

This clonotype was seen ten or more times. The gene calls are TRBV7-8 and TRBJ2-3; D is possibly TRBD2 (6 bases). Germline assignment: CDR1 SGHVS and CDR2 FQNEAQ. V was shortened by 4 bases and J by 2 bases, with 16 bases between the two germline ends. The CDR3 length is 16 residues. CDR3 protein: CASSSTAGPTTDTQYF. DNA for the CDR3: TGTGCCAGCAGCTCGACAGCGGGTCCTACCACAGATACGCAGTATTTT.

This clonotype was counted many times. One end of the junction varies from germline; a read error may be responsible. The chain couples TRBV5-1 to TRBJ2-7; 8 bases map to TRBD1. This CDR3 contains 15 residues. Germline CDR1 and CDR2: SGHRS and YFSETQ. CDR3 loop: CASSSTGQGSYEQYF. In nucleotides, the CDR3 is TGTGCCAGCAGCTCGACCGGACAGGGCTCCTACGAGCAGTACTTC.